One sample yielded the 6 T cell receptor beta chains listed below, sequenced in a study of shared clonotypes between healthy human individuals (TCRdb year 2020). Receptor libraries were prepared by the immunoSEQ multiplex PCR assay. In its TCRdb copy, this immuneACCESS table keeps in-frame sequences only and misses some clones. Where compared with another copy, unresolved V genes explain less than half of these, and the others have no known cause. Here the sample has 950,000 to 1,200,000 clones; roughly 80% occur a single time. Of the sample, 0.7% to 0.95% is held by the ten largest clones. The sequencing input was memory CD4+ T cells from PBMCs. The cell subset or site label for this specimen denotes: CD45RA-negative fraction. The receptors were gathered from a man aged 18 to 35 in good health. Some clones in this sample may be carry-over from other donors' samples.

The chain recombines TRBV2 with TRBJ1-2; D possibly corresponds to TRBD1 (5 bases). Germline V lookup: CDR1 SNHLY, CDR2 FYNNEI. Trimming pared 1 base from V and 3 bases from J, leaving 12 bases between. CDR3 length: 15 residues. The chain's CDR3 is CASSEEGRRDYGYTF. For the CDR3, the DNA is TGTGCCAGCAGTGAAGAGGGGCGACGTGACTATGGCTACACCTTC.

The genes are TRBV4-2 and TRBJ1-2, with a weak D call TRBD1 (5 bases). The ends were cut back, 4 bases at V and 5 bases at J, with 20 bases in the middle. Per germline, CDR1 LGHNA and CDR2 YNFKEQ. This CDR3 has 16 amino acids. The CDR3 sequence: CASSLPVESGRYGYTF. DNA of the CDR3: TGTGCCAGCAGCCTGCCCGTGGAATCGGGGCGATATGGCTACACCTTC.

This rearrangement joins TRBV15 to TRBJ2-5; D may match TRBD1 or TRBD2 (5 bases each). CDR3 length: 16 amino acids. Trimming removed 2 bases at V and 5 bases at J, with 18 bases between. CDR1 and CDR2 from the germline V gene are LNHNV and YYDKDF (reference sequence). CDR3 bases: TGTGCCACCAGCAGATGGGGGAAGGCCCAAGGGGAGACCCAGTACTTC. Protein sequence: CATSRWGKAQGETQYF.

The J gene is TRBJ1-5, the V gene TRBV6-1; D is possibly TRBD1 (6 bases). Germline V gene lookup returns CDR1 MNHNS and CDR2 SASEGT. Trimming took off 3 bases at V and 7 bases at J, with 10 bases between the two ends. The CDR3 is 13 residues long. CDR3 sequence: CASSDYRDQPQHF. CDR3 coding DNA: TGTGCCAGCAGTGATTACAGGGACCAGCCCCAGCATTTT.

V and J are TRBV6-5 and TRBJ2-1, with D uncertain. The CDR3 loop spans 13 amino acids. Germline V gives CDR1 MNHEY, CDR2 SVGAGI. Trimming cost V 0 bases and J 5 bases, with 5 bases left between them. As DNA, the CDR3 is TGTGCCAGCAGTTACTCTAAGAACAATGAGCAGTTCTTC. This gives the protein CASSYSKNNEQFF.

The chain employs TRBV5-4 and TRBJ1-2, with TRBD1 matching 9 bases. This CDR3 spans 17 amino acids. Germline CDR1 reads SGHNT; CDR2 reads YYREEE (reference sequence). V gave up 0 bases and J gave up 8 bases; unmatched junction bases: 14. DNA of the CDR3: TGTGCCAGCAGCTTGGCCTTCCGGGACAGGGAGGCGTCGGGCTACACCTTC. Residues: CASSLAFRDREASGYTF.